This T cell receptor beta chain was recorded in a study of response to subunit inactivated influenza vaccine. Only a few counts were recorded for this clonotype. Its specificity is not known. TCRdb called the RT-PCR reads again in MiXCR, with one record for every CDR3 protein. The sample shows about 500,000 distinct CDR3 sequences, 15% to 20% of them seen only once. The V gene lost 0 bases and the J gene lost 5 bases, with 13 bases spanning the gap. This CDR3 spans 15 amino acids. Germline loops: CDR1 LGHNA, CDR2 YSLEER. Whole-study results and caveats: T cells newly recruited by each seasonal influenza vaccination are few, the authors suggested.

This TCR derives from a man aged 50 to 69 who received an inactivated influenza vaccine. The specimen comprised CD4+ T cells sorted from PBMCs, sampled less than 30 months after vaccination. V gene TRBV4-3 combines with J gene TRBJ2-5; D is possibly TRBD1 (6 bases). The CDR3 loop reads CASSQEHRVGETQYF. The CDR3 nucleotides read TGCGCCAGCAGCCAAGAACACAGGGTGGGGGAGACCCAGTACTTC.